This is a list of T cell receptor beta chains from one sample in a study of beta chain features in type 1 diabetes. This table comes from immunoSEQ multiplex PCR, and its TCRdb copy is limited to in-frame clones, with some not included. This table has 500,000 to 700,000 clones, about 16% appearing once. The sample comprised naive CD4+ T cells from blood. The source is a man between 18 and 29 years old in good health. Both conserved end residues are part of each CDR3. The order of the fields is V gene, D gene, clone size, J gene, CDR3 protein, CDR3 DNA. A D gene is named only where the DNA matches it firmly. Rows may omit the clone size; those that give it use once, few, many or a size class.

V gene: TRBV2; D gene: NA; clone size: NA; J gene: TRBJ2-7; CDR3 protein: CASSEIGSPTYEQYF; CDR3 DNA: TGTGCCAGCAGTGAAATCGGCAGTCCAACCTACGAGCAGTACTTC
V gene: TRBV5-6; D gene: NA; clone size: NA; J gene: TRBJ1-5; CDR3 protein: CASSERRDQPQHF; CDR3 DNA: TGTGCCAGCAGCGAGAGGAGAGATCAGCCCCAGCATTTT
V gene: TRBV30; D gene: NA; clone size: NA; J gene: TRBJ1-6; CDR3 protein: CAWSVRATQADSPLHF; CDR3 DNA: TGTGCCTGGAGTGTACGGGCGACTCAGGCGGATTCACCCCTCCACTTT
V gene: TRBV18; D gene: NA; clone size: NA; J gene: TRBJ2-7; CDR3 protein: CASSVVQGFYEQYF; CDR3 DNA: TGTGCCAGCTCTGTCGTACAGGGATTTTACGAGCAGTACTTC
V gene: TRBV20-1; D gene: NA; clone size: once; J gene: TRBJ1-1; CDR3 protein: CSERGNTEAFF; CDR3 DNA: TGCAGTGAAAGGGGGAACACTGAAGCTTTCTTT
V gene: TRBV29-1; D gene: NA; clone size: NA; J gene: TRBJ2-4; CDR3 protein: CSVVLALKAKNIQYF; CDR3 DNA: TGCAGCGTTGTTTTGGCGTTGAAAGCCAAAAACATTCAGTACTTC
V gene: TRBV30; D gene: NA; clone size: NA; J gene: TRBJ2-1; CDR3 protein: CAWEIGVVRNEQFF; CDR3 DNA: TGTGCCTGGGAGATCGGGGTTGTGAGGAATGAGCAGTTCTTC
V gene: TRBV27; D gene: NA; clone size: once; J gene: TRBJ2-7; CDR3 protein: CASSSARGSHEQYF; CDR3 DNA: TGTGCCAGCAGTTCTGCCAGAGGGTCCCACGAGCAGTACTTC
V gene: TRBV6-5; D gene: NA; clone size: NA; J gene: TRBJ1-4; CDR3 protein: CASSYSGAGINEKLFF; CDR3 DNA: TGTGCCAGCAGTTACTCGGGGGCCGGAATTAATGAAAAACTGTTTTTT
V gene: TRBV6-1; D gene: NA; clone size: few; J gene: TRBJ2-3; CDR3 protein: CASSARPGLSTDTQYF; CDR3 DNA: TGTGCCAGCAGTGCCCGTCCGGGACTGAGCACAGATACGCAGTATTTT
V gene: TRBV5-1; D gene: NA; clone size: NA; J gene: TRBJ2-1; CDR3 protein: CASSLAGNNEQFF; CDR3 DNA: TGCGCCAGCAGCTTAGCAGGGAACAATGAGCAGTTCTTC
V gene: TRBV19; D gene: NA; clone size: NA; J gene: TRBJ1-2; CDR3 protein: CASSEGAFDYGYTF; CDR3 DNA: TGTGCCAGTAGTGAAGGGGCCTTTGACTATGGCTACACCTTC
V gene: TRBV19; D gene: TRBD1; clone size: NA; J gene: TRBJ1-5; CDR3 protein: CASSTQGHSNQPQHF; CDR3 DNA: TGTGCCAGTAGTACACAGGGGCATAGCAATCAGCCCCAGCATTTT
V gene: TRBV5-4; D gene: NA; clone size: few; J gene: TRBJ2-6; CDR3 protein: CASSAIAGANVLTF; CDR3 DNA: TGTGCCAGCAGCGCCATAGCGGGGGCCAACGTCCTGACTTTC
V gene: TRBV10-3; D gene: NA; clone size: NA; J gene: TRBJ1-1; CDR3 protein: CAISERVATEAFF; CDR3 DNA: TGTGCCATCAGTGAAAGGGTTGCGACTGAAGCTTTCTTT
V gene: TRBV29-1; D gene: NA; clone size: few; J gene: TRBJ2-3; CDR3 protein: CSLGPGKGPDTQYF; CDR3 DNA: TGCAGCCTTGGACCAGGGAAAGGGCCAGATACGCAGTATTTT
V gene: TRBV7-2; D gene: TRBD1; clone size: NA; J gene: TRBJ2-6; CDR3 protein: CASSLEGTGGRGANVLTF; CDR3 DNA: TGTGCCAGCAGCTTAGAGGGGACAGGGGGCCGCGGGGCCAACGTCCTGACTTTC
V gene: TRBV28; D gene: NA; clone size: few; J gene: TRBJ2-3; CDR3 protein: CASSPASKPADTQYF; CDR3 DNA: TGTGCCAGCAGTCCCGCTAGTAAACCCGCAGATACGCAGTATTTT
V gene: TRBV14; D gene: NA; clone size: NA; J gene: TRBJ1-2; CDR3 protein: CASSLRDRRNYGYTF; CDR3 DNA: TGTGCCAGCAGCCTCCGGGACCGCCGTAACTATGGCTACACCTTC
V gene: TRBV11-2; D gene: NA; clone size: few; J gene: TRBJ2-3; CDR3 protein: CASSVHIGGDTQYF; CDR3 DNA: TGTGCCAGCAGCGTCCATATAGGCGGGGATACGCAGTATTTT
V gene: TRBV27; D gene: NA; clone size: NA; J gene: TRBJ1-6; CDR3 protein: CASSLSKTGNKGSPLHF; CDR3 DNA: TGTGCCAGCAGTTTATCGAAAACAGGGAATAAGGGTTCACCCCTCCACTTT
V gene: TRBV10-3; D gene: NA; clone size: few; J gene: TRBJ2-1; CDR3 protein: CAISRGGDEQFF; CDR3 DNA: TGTGCCATCAGTCGTGGTGGGGATGAGCAGTTCTTC
V gene: TRBV7-3; D gene: NA; clone size: NA; J gene: TRBJ2-1; CDR3 protein: CASSSQPYNEQFF; CDR3 DNA: TGTGCCAGCAGTTCCCAACCCTACAATGAGCAGTTCTTC
V gene: TRBV6-6; D gene: TRBD1; clone size: NA; J gene: TRBJ2-5; CDR3 protein: CASSPDRAQTQYF; CDR3 DNA: TGTGCCAGCAGCCCTGACAGGGCCCAGACCCAGTACTTC
V gene: TRBV20-1; D gene: NA; clone size: NA; J gene: TRBJ2-7; CDR3 protein: CSCGLQNEQYF; CDR3 DNA: TGCAGTTGCGGCCTGCAGAACGAGCAGTACTTC
V gene: TRBV30; D gene: TRBD1; clone size: NA; J gene: TRBJ2-5; CDR3 protein: CAWQGQETQYF; CDR3 DNA: TGTGCCTGGCAGGGACAGGAGACCCAGTACTTC
V gene: TRBV14; D gene: NA; clone size: few; J gene: TRBJ2-7; CDR3 protein: CASSQVGAGTKHIQGARYEQYF; CDR3 DNA: TGTGCCAGCAGCCAAGTCGGGGCGGGGACGAAACATATCCAAGGGGCACGATACGAGCAGTACTTC